Listed here is a single TCR beta chain. The sample originates from a study of blood T cell repertoires in COVID-19. Study context: Both acute and convalescent COVID-19 samples were obtained from the United States, Italy and Spain. T cells, B-cell-depleted T cells, or PBMCs supplied cDNA or gDNA.

The length of the CDR3 is 14 residues. With 5 bases clipped from V and 0 bases from J, the junction kept 4 bases outside the gene matches. Germline CDR1 is SGHNT and CDR2 is YENEEA. Per the authors' pipeline: Amplified reference gene primers provided the basis for estimating nucleated cell counts. Clones were sequenced by immunoSEQ multiplex PCR, and TCRdb holds only the in-frame ones, with some missing. Clone size and V and J calls were adopted from that table, with D and trimming inferred from the DNA. In the table there are 250,000 or so clones, approximately 86% of which are singletons. The sequence derives from a man aged 35-49 years with active or convalescent COVID-19. The sample comprised peripheral blood. J is TRBJ2-7 and V is TRBV11-3; 7 nucleotides align to TRBD1. The CDR3 nucleotides are TGTGCCAGCAGCCTCCGGGACAGCTCCTACGAGCAGTACTTC. This gives the protein CASSLRDSSYEQYF.